This T cell receptor beta chain appears in the sequencing data of a study of T cell responses to AZD1222 COVID-19 vaccine. Study observations and caveats: Two AZD1222 administrations were followed by greater Spike-specific TCR breadth and depth. Baseline testing showed seropositivity in only five to seven AZD1222 recipients. Of spike-specific TCRs, nearly half reportedly target regions left unmutated in variants.

Clones were sequenced by immunoSEQ multiplex PCR, and TCRdb holds only the in-frame ones, with some missing. Seen here are 150,000 or so clones, about 91% observed once, and the top ten hold 1% to 1.4%. Remarks on this clone: Its specificity is unknown.

The germline CDR1 and CDR2 sequences are SGHTA and FQGTGA. The CDR3 runs 13 residues. V was trimmed by 1 base and J by 5 bases, leaving 8 bases between them. The rearrangement joins TRBV7-3 to TRBJ1-2; the D is unclear. The sequence was collected from an adult who received the AZD1222 COVID-19 vaccine. The sequenced sample was peripheral blood, obtained 28 days after the second AZD1222 dose. CDR3 nucleotides: TGTGCCAGCAGCTTAAGTTCGGGGTATGGCTACACCTTC. Its protein product is CASSLSSGYGYTF.